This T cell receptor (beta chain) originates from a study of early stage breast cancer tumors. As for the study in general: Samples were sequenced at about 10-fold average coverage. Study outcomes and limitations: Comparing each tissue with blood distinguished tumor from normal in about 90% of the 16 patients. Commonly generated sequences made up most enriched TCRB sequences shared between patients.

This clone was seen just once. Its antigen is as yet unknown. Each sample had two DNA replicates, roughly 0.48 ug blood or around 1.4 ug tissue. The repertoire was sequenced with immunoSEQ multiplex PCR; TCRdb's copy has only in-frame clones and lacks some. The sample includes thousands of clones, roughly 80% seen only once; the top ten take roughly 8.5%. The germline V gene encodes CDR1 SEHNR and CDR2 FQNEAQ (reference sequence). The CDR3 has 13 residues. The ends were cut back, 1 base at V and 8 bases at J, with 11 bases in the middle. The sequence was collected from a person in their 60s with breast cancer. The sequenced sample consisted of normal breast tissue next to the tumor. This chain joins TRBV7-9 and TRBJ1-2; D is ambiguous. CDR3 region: CASSLGPNRGYTF. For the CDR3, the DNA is TGTGCCAGCAGCTTAGGTCCGAACCGCGGCTACACCTTC.